The clone carrying this T cell receptor (beta chain) turned up a few times. Its matching antigen is unknown. The sample is drawn from a study of T-cell reconstitution after alpha-beta-depleted transplantation in children. Findings and caveats of the study: A year had passed since transplant, and T-cell counts and diversity by then came mostly from newly produced T cells. In patients about two months after transplant, alpha-beta T cells reportedly arose from several hundred expanded graft clones. After transplant, high TCRbeta diversity at day 60 in some patients arose from surviving recipient T cells and thymic progenitors.

This sample's TCRbeta library carried unique molecular identifier barcodes. TCRdb reprocessed the PCR reads with MiXCR, giving one entry per CDR3 protein. The table shows about 100,000 distinct CDR3 sequences, with 5% to 8% occurring only once. V lost 6 bases and J lost 0; bases outside the gene matches: 14. Looked up from germline, CDR1 is SGHAT and CDR2 is FQDESV (reference sequence). CDR3 length equals 18 residues. Sample: PBMCs, mostly from graft donor cells, taken 360 days after TCRalphabeta/CD19-depleted stem cell transplant. The chain joins TRBV11-1 to TRBJ2-1; 7 bases match TRBD2. The sequence was collected from a male patient aged 2 to 9 who had a stem cell transplant for acute lymphoblastic leukemia, so the T cells may come from the graft donor. Written as DNA, the CDR3 is TGTGCCAGCAGAACCCTGCCAACCCGCGGGAGCTCCTACAATGAGCAGTTCTTC. It translates to CASRTLPTRGSSYNEQFF.